The T cell receptor (beta chain) described here comes from a study of monozygotic twins with inflammatory bowel disease. To note about this clonotype: Antigen specificity is unknown.

Each sample's cDNA came from eight separate reactions. One entry per CDR3 protein, without DNA, is what TCRdb gives after re-calling the 5' RACE reads. Seen in this sample are around 450,000 distinct CDR3 sequences; the ten most common clones hold 2% to 3%. The blood volume drawn from each donor was around 2.6 ml. CDR1 is SGDLS and CDR2 is YYNGEE in the germline V gene. The CDR3 length is 18 residues. Study results and caveats: Researchers reported no repertoire similarity difference between concordant and discordant twins, possibly from limited power.

This clonotype was sampled from a human donor with ulcerative colitis or Crohn's disease, or a healthy co-twin of an affected twin (not recorded which). Sequencing was carried out using blood. This sequence joins TRBV9 and TRBJ1-5; the D call of TRBD1 rests on TCRdb alone, since no DNA is present to check it. This chain's CDR3 is CASSVAFNPRGLDQPQHF. The whole variable domain, remainder taken from reference TRBV9 and TRBJ1-5, is DSGVTQTPKHLITATGQRVTLRCSPRSGDLSVYWYQQSLDQGLQFLIQYYNGEERAKGNILERFSAQQFPDLHSELNLSSLELGDSALYFCASSVAFNPRGLDQPQHFGDGTRLSIL.